This passage covers 3 T cell receptor beta chains from one sample sequenced in a study of blood T cell repertoires in COVID-19. The method was immunoSEQ multiplex PCR; TCRdb's version includes in-frame clones alone and lacks a portion of them. The data show about 230,000 clones, about 86% seen once. The material sequenced was peripheral blood. These receptors were obtained from an elderly man with acute or convalescent COVID-19.

The chain employs TRBV29-1 and TRBJ1-2; D is unclear. Trimming left V 5 bases short and J 4 bases short, with 11 bases between. Germline CDR1 and CDR2: SQVTM and ANQGSEA. The CDR3 covers 12 residues. The CDR3 nucleotides read TGCAGCGTTACCACAGCTTTCTATGGCTACACCTTC. Protein: CSVTTAFYGYTF. The variable domain in full, with the rest retrieved from reference TRBV29-1 and TRBJ1-2, is SAVISQKPSRDICQRGTSLTIQCQVDSQVTMMFWYRQQPGQSLTLIATANQGSEATYESGFVIDKFPISRPNLTFSTLTVSNMSPEDSSIYLCSVTTAFYGYTFGSGTRLTVV.

In DNA, the CDR3 is TGTGCCTGGAGTGTCCCCCCGGGACTAGCGGGCTTTCTAGCCAAAAACATTCAGTACTTC. Translated, it gives CAWSVPPGLAGFLAKNIQYF. The chain couples TRBV30 to TRBJ2-4; TRBD2 agrees at 12 bases. V dropped 0 bases and J dropped 0; count of bases not matched to a gene: 12. This CDR3 is built from 20 residues. Germline V lookup: CDR1 GTSNPN, CDR2 SVGIG (reference sequence).

The gene calls are TRBV30 and TRBJ2-5; 7 positions match TRBD2. The V and J ends lost 0 bases and 4 bases, in that order; junction bases with no gene match: 5. The CDR3 is made up of 14 amino acids. Looked up from germline, CDR1 is GTSNPN and CDR2 is SVGIG (reference sequence). The CDR3 region is CAWSVPGGSETQYF. In DNA form, the CDR3 reads TGTGCCTGGAGTGTACCGGGGGGTTCAGAGACCCAGTACTTC.